The rows below give T cell receptor beta chains drawn from one sample of a study of blood T cell repertoires in COVID-19. This table comes from immunoSEQ multiplex PCR, and its TCRdb copy is limited to in-frame clones, with some not included. The profile shows 260,000 or so clones, roughly 88% of them singletons. Material: peripheral blood. These receptor sequences come from a man between 18 and 35 years old with active or convalescent COVID-19. CDR3s include the opening cysteine and the closing phenylalanine or tryptophan. A D gene is named only where the DNA matches it firmly. Only some rows state a clone size, as once, few, many or a class for expanded clones.

V gene	clone size	D gene	J gene	CDR3 length	CDR3 protein	CDR3 DNA
TRBV6-2/TRBV6-3	-	-	TRBJ2-2	16	CASSYPSGLNTGELFF	TGTGCCAGCAGTTACCCCTCGGGTCTCAACACCGGGGAGCTGTTTTTT
TRBV6-5	-	-	TRBJ2-5	15	CASHRSGRWINRKYF	TGTGCCAGCCACCGGTCAGGGAGGTGGATAAATCGGAAGTACTTC
TRBV4-1	-	-	TRBJ1-1	16	CASSQEPRVTTPEAFF	TGCGCCAGCAGCCAAGAACCGAGGGTGACAACACCAGAAGCTTTCTTT
TRBV19	-	-	TRBJ2-1	12	CASSIQGNEQFF	TGTGCCAGTAGTATCCAGGGCAATGAGCAGTTCTTC
TRBV5-6	-	TRBD2	TRBJ2-2	16	CASSLGLAGATGELFF	TGTGCCAGCAGCTTGGGCCTAGCGGGGGCTACCGGGGAGCTGTTTTTT
TRBV6-5	few	-	TRBJ2-6	15	CASRSFGFGANVLTF	TGTGCCAGCAGAAGCTTCGGGTTCGGGGCCAACGTCCTGACTTTC
TRBV6-1	-	-	TRBJ1-2	11	CASSYGEGYTF	TGTGCCAGCAGTTACGGGGAGGGCTACACCTTC
TRBV19	-	-	TRBJ2-6	14	CASLGGAGANVLTF	TGTGCCAGCCTTGGCGGGGCTGGGGCCAACGTCCTGACTTTC
TRBV6-5	-	TRBD1	TRBJ2-7	16	CASSLTWTGGKHEQYF	TGTGCCAGCAGTTTAACTTGGACAGGGGGGAAGCACGAGCAGTACTTC
TRBV6-5	-	-	TRBJ1-2	16	CASSYSSSNRRGGYTF	TGTGCCAGCAGTTACTCGAGTTCCAACCGACGAGGGGGCTACACCTTC
TRBV5-4	-	-	TRBJ1-4	15	CASSLSEGMNEKLFF	TGTGCCAGCAGCTTGTCGGAGGGGATGAATGAAAAACTGTTTTTT
TRBV6-2/TRBV6-3	-	TRBD2	TRBJ2-3	15	CASSSSGVSTDTQYF	TGTGCCAGCAGCTCTAGCGGGGTTAGCACAGATACGCAGTATTTT
TRBV20-1	-	-	TRBJ1-6	13	CSASNQVNSPLHF	TGCAGTGCTAGTAATCAGGTTAATTCACCCCTCCACTTT
TRBV6-5	few	TRBD1	TRBJ1-1	14	CASSYGQEGTEAFF	TGTGCCAGCAGTTACGGACAGGAGGGAACTGAAGCTTTCTTT